This TCR beta chain was sequenced in a study of shared clonotypes between healthy human individuals. Details on this clone: Its target is not known.

Study-wide points: At large depth, rarefaction still showed sorted-subset sequencing to be incomplete. The sampled material consisted only of blood, and tissue repertoires are likely to differ. Generally, naive subsets (rather than memory subsets) showed larger estimated richness.

Sequencing was performed with immunoSEQ multiplex PCR; in TCRdb, only in-frame clones are kept and a portion is missing. The data hold fewer than 3 million clones, with around 93% observed a single time. There were no recent acute infections or vaccinations among the donors, who were healthy HIV-negative adults. The sample comprised naive CD4+ T cells from PBMCs. Subset here: CD45RA+ positively selected. This TCR was recovered from a man younger than 35 in good health. Some clones in this sample may be carry-over from other donors' samples.

This CDR3 reads CASSEGGTYNEQFF. CDR3 in DNA: TGTGCCAGCAGTGAAGGCGGGACGTACAATGAGCAGTTCTTC. The chain uses TRBV6-1 and TRBJ2-1; D is perhaps TRBD2 (6 bases). V lost 1 base, J lost 4 bases, and 8 bases lay in between. Germline CDR1 MNHNS, CDR2 SASEGT. The CDR3 totals 14 residues.